The 15 T cell receptor beta chains below all came from one sample that was sequenced in a study of identical twins. TCRdb fed the 5' RACE reads into MiXCR, producing one record per CDR3 protein. Of about 500,000 distinct CDR3 sequences detected, roughly 13% appear once; the ten largest clones hold more than 0.8%. The data were also submitted as part of a second study, on yellow fever vaccine responses in identical twins.

The sequencing input was CD4+ T cells sorted from blood. The receptors stem from a woman aged 18-29 years in good health.

The CDR3 coding sequence is TGCAGTGCTAGAGATAGGCAGCGCCCCTACAATGAGCAGTTCTTC. It is translated as CSARDRQRPYNEQFF. The chain links TRBV20-1 to TRBJ2-1; D gene unclear. The CDR3 runs to 15 residues. The germline gives CDR1 DFQATT, CDR2 SNEGSKA (reference sequence). The V gene lost 0 bases and the J gene lost 2 bases, with 11 bases spanning the gap.

This clonotype showed up just a few times. The rearrangement joins TRBV20-1 to TRBJ2-3, with 10 bases identical to TRBD2. Germline-derived CDR1 and CDR2 are DFQATT and SNEGSKA (reference sequence). V lost 3 bases and J lost 2; bases outside the gene matches: 5. The CDR3 has 15 residues. CDR3 protein: CSARRLAGSTDTQYF. In DNA, the CDR3 is TGCAGTGCTAGGAGACTAGCGGGTTCCACAGATACGCAGTATTTT.

This clonotype has a single count. The chain has TRBV14 and TRBJ2-1; a possible D gene is TRBD2 (5 bases). Trimming removed 5 bases at V and 9 bases at J, with 11 bases between. The CDR3 length is 12 residues. Germline assignment: CDR1 SGHDN and CDR2 FVKESK. The CDR3 DNA is TGTGCCAGCAGCTTTGACTATATTGAGCAGTTCTTC. This translates into CASSFDYIEQFF.

This clonotype showed up many times. This chain uses TRBV29-1 with TRBJ1-2, with D possibly TRBD1 on 6 matching bases. In germline, CDR1 is SQVTM, CDR2 ANQGSEA. The ends were cut back, 6 bases at V and 5 bases at J, with 10 bases in the middle. The CDR3 totals 11 residues. This CDR3 is CSVDGQYGYTF. The CDR3 DNA sequence: TGCAGCGTGGACGGACAGTATGGCTACACCTTC. Looking up the rest from reference TRBV29-1 and TRBJ1-2 gives the full variable domain: SAVISQKPSRDICQRGTSLTIQCQVDSQVTMMFWYRQQPGQSLTLIATANQGSEATYESGFVIDKFPISRPNLTFSTLTVSNMSPEDSSIYLCSVDGQYGYTFGSGTRLTVV.

The table lists this clonotype with a few counts. The V and J genes are TRBV6-5 and TRBJ2-4; D gene uncertain. V was shortened by 4 bases and J by 7 bases, with 8 bases between the two germline ends. The CDR3 sequence is 12 residues long. The germline gives CDR1 MNHEY, CDR2 SVGAGI. The CDR3 DNA reads TGTGCCAGCAGTTCCCCCGGGAACATTCAGTACTTC. Its translation is CASSSPGNIQYF.

This chain connects TRBV5-1 to TRBJ2-1; 9 nucleotides align to TRBD1. The J segment lost 7 bases and the V segment lost 4 bases, leaving 12 bases of the junction unmatched. CDR3 length: 16 residues. Germline V gene sequence: CDR1 SGHRS, CDR2 YFSETQ. CDR3 in DNA: TGCGCCAGCAGCGTAGACCCGGGACAGGGAAGGAATGAGCAGTTCTTC. This codes for CASSVDPGQGRNEQFF.

The rearrangement links TRBV25-1 to TRBJ2-7, with a weak D call TRBD1 (5 bases). The V and J ends lost 10 bases and 3 bases respectively, with 22 bases between them. Germline V gene lookup returns CDR1 MGHDK and CDR2 SYGVNS. The CDR3 consists of 15 residues. CDR3 sequence: CATLGDFGAVYEQYF. In DNA, the CDR3 is TGTGCCACCCTAGGGGATTTTGGGGCCGTCTACGAGCAGTACTTC.

In this sample, this clonotype turned up a few times. The genes are TRBV11-2 and TRBJ1-4, with D unresolved. Germline CDR1 reads SGHAT; CDR2 reads FQNNGV. V gave up 8 bases and J gave up 8 bases, with 15 bases separating them. The CDR3 has 13 residues. The CDR3 DNA reads as TGTGCCAGCGGGTCCAGGACGAACGAAAAACTGTTTTTT. As protein: CASGSRTNEKLFF. Combining the CDR3 with reference TRBV11-2 and TRBJ1-4 gives the whole variable domain EAGVAQSPRYKIIEKRQSVAFWCNPISGHATLYWYQQILGQGPKLLIQFQNNGVVDDSQLPKDRFSAERLKGVDSTLKIQPAKLEDSAVYLCASGSRTNEKLFFGSGTQLSVL.

In this sample, this clonotype turned up a few times. V is TRBV4-2 and J is TRBJ1-2; D is unresolved. Germline-derived CDR1 and CDR2 are LGHNA and YNFKEQ. V lost 0 bases and J lost 0, with 17 bases in between. This CDR3 spans 18 amino acids. CDR3 nucleotides: TGTGCCAGCAGCCAAGATTCGGGAGGCCTCGTCACTAACTATGGCTACACCTTC. Translating it yields CASSQDSGGLVTNYGYTF.

This clonotype has a count of ten or more. In DNA form, the CDR3 reads TGTGCCAGCAGTCAAAGGACGGAGAACACTGAAGCTTTCTTT. Translation gives CASSQRTENTEAFF. This chain joins TRBV6-1 and TRBJ1-1; no definite D call. In germline, CDR1 is MNHNS, CDR2 SASEGT. V was trimmed by 5 bases and J by 1 base, leaving 11 bases between them. This CDR3 is 14 amino acids long.

The rearrangement uses TRBV12-3 or TRBV12-4 and TRBJ2-1; 7 nucleotides match TRBD1. The CDR3 length is 15 residues. V trimming: 2 bases; J trimming: 5 bases; junction bases outside the gene matches: 6. For the CDR3, the DNA is TGTGCCAGCAGTTTACCAACTCAGGGGGACAATGAGCAGTTCTTC. This translates into CASSLPTQGDNEQFF.

This clonotype was seen only a few times. The V gene is TRBV11-1, the J gene TRBJ2-6, with 7 bases lining up with TRBD1. The CDR3 is 19 amino acids. Trimming cost V 2 bases and J 0 bases; bases outside gene matches: 10. Germline V lookup: CDR1 SGHAT, CDR2 FQDESV (reference sequence). CDR3 residues: CASSLMVGRGISGANVLTF. The CDR3, as DNA: TGTGCCAGCAGCTTAATGGTAGGCAGGGGGATCTCTGGGGCCAACGTCCTGACTTTC. The whole variable domain, remainder taken from reference TRBV11-1 and TRBJ2-6, is EAEVAQSPRYKITEKSQAVAFWCDPISGHATLYWYRQILGQGPELLVQFQDESVVDDSQLPKDRFSAERLKGVDSTLKIQPAELGDSAMYLCASSLMVGRGISGANVLTFGAGSRLTVL.

This clonotype was seen only a few times. The CDR3 coding sequence is TGTGCCAGCAGCCCCCGGCTAGCGAGGGAGACCCAGTACTTC. Protein product: CASSPRLARETQYF. This sequence joins TRBV7-9 and TRBJ2-5; TRBD2 is a possible D gene (6 bases). This CDR3 region has 14 residues. V was shortened by 5 bases and J by 5 bases, with 15 bases between the two germline ends. The germline gives CDR1 SEHNR, CDR2 FQNEAQ (reference sequence).

The CDR3: CASIPGDTQYF. The CDR3 bases are TGTGCCAGCATCCCAGGGGATACGCAGTATTTT. The chain recombines TRBV3-1 with TRBJ2-3; weak D call: TRBD1 (5 bases). The CDR3 is 11 residues long. Germline CDR1 reads LGHDT; CDR2 reads YNNKEL (reference sequence). The V gene lost 7 bases and the J gene lost 6 bases, with 8 bases spanning the gap.

This clonotype showed up just a few times. The chain carries TRBV25-1 and TRBJ1-5, with TRBD1 identical over 7 bases. The CDR3 has 14 amino acids. The ends lost 4 bases at V and 4 bases at J; junction bases unmatched: 4. The germline V gene encodes CDR1 MGHDK and CDR2 SYGVNS. The CDR3 DNA is TGTGCCAGCAGTGCCACAGGGGAAAATCAGCCCCAGCATTTT. Protein: CASSATGENQPQHF.